This T cell receptor (beta chain) stems from a study of control samples from healthy donors and cancer patients. The repertoire was sequenced with immunoSEQ multiplex PCR; TCRdb's copy has only in-frame clones and lacks some. The sample carries about 51,000 clones, under 90% recorded once. Germline V gives CDR1 SGHRS, CDR2 YFSETQ. The CDR3 consists of 12 residues. V was pared by 4 bases and J by 8 bases, with 12 bases between. The rearrangement links TRBV5-1 to TRBJ1-2; no reliable D call. Input material: blood. This TCR came from a man in his 70s in good health. CDR3: CASSPDLEGYTF. The DNA of the CDR3 is TGCGCCAGCAGCCCCGACCTGGAGGGCTACACCTTC.